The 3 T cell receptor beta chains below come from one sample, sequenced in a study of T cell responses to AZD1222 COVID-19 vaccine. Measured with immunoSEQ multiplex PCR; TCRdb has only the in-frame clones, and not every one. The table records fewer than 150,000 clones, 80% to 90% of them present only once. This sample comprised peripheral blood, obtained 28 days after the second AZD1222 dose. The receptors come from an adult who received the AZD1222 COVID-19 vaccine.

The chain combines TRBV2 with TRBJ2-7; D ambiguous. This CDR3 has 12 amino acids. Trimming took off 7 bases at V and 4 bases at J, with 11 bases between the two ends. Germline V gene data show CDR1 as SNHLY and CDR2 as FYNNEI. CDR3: CASKGQVYEQYF. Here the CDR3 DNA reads TGTGCCAGCAAAGGGCAGGTATACGAGCAGTACTTC.

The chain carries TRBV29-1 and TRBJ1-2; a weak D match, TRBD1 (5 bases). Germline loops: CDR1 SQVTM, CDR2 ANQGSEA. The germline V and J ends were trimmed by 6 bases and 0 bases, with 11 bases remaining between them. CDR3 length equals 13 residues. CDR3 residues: CSVARESNYGYTF. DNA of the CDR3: TGCAGCGTCGCCAGGGAGTCTAACTATGGCTACACCTTC.

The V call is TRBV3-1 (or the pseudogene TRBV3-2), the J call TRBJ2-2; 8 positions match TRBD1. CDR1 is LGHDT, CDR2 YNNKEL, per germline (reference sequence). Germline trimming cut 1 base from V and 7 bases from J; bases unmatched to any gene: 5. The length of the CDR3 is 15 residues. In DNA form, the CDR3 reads TGTGCCAGCAGCCAAGGGACAGGGTCCATCGGGGAGCTGTTTTTT. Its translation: CASSQGTGSIGELFF.